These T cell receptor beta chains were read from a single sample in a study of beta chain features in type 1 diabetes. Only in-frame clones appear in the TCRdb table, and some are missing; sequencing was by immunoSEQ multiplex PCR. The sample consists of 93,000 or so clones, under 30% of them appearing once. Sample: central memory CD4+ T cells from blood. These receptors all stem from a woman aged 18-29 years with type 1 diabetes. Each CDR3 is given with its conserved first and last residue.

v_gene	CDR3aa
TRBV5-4	CASSREVNEQFF
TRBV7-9	CASSPGPGAGSETQYF
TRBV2	CASSEGMAVNTEAFF
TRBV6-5	CASRDGGSYNEQFF
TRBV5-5	CASSFQGYGYTF
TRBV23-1	CASSQSISPEPGCTDTQYF
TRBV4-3	CASSQELSSSSGANVLTF
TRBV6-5	CASRKGATEAFF
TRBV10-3	CAIKIRVAGAEQFF
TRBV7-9	CASSSVASVREKLFF
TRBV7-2	CASSNRGGAGEKLFF
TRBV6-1	CASSLTGRSNQPQHF
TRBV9	CASSVDSSGGSYGYTF
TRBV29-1	CSVWGTDQGNYGYTF
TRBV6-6	CASSYSVPTGEQFF
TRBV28	CASSPTAGVETQYF
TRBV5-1	CASSLGGQGTYEQYF
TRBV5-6	CASSLRGGWVNTEAFF
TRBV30	CARSSPGQGWSWGYTF
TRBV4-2	CASSQVGGSADTQYF
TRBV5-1	CASSLVGQGAGETQYF
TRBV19	CASSIPGYGYTF
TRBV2	CASNRGQGGGNEQFF
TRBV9	CASSVGGKNTEAFF
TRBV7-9	CASSLSSGTGGYEQYF
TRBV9	CASSVGWGLTDTQYF
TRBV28	CASSLYRGQDEKLFF
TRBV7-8	CASSSSEGPQPQHF
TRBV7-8	CASTAGTSADTQYF
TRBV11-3	CASSLSRGGSTDTQYF
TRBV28	CASSPTVIYGYTF
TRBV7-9	CASSLAGGRARINNEQFF
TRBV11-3	CASSTGLAGSEETQYF
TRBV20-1	CSARPTDTQYF
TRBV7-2	CASSATSGPQETQYF
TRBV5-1	CASTPGLAQETQYF
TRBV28	CASSSLSGSGTDTQYF
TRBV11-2	CASSLRSGPSTDTQYF
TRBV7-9	CASSLGQNIAKNIQYF
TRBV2	CASTSGSEQYF
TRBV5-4	CASSPQGGVTEAFF
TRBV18	CASSPTGGAYGANVLTF
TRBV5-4	CASSLGSSGQGNEQFF
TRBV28	CASISGGSYEQYF
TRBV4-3	CASSQGHLRGTGELFF
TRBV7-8	CASSLGQIETQYF
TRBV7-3	CASSPQGQGNGELFF
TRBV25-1	CASRFQGDYGYTF
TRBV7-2	CASTLGLAAYNEQFF
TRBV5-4	CASRLADKNIQYF
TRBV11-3	CASSSMAETGELFF
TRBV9	CASSVGGGRANEQFF
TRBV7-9	CASSSSGGPPYNEQFF
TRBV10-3	CAIRRQGFGTEAFF
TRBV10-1	CAGGLAPRENQPQHF
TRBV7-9	CASFGPGNTIYF
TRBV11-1	CASSLGGVYEQYF
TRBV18	CASSPSERYAEAFF
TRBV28	CASSPTSGSAGELFF
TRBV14	CASSPSGRAGIRFF